This TCR beta chain was obtained from a study of blood T cells in healthy people across ages. Total RNA extracted from each sample amounted to at least 6 micrograms. This CDR3 has 15 residues. Per germline, CDR1 SGDLS and CDR2 YYNGEE. Primed by a sample-barcoded 5' primer and a J-beta primer mix, a second PCR proceeded for about 7 to 11 cycles. TCRdb reanalysed the 5' RACE reads using MiXCR and keeps one entry per CDR3 protein. The table records 650,000 to 800,000 distinct CDR3 sequences, 44% of them present only once. This receptor was identified in a man between 60 and 75 years old in good health. Material: blood. The V and J genes are TRBV9 and TRBJ2-5; the match to TRBD1 covers 7 bases. The CDR3 coding sequence is TGTGTCAGTAGCCCCACAAACAGGGGTTTGGAGACCCAGTACTTC. It codes for CVSSPTNRGLETQYF. Filled out from reference TRBV9 and TRBJ2-5, the complete variable domain reads DSGVTQTPKHLITATGQRVTLRCSPRSGDLSVYWYQQSLDQGLQFLIQYYNGEERAKGNILERFSAQQFPDLHSELNLSSLELGDSALYFCVSSPTNRGLETQYFGPGTRLLVL.